The table lists the clone carrying this T cell receptor beta chain with many counts. Antigen specificity is unknown. TCRdb re-called the reads through MiXCR, storing one row per CDR3 protein. The data hold around 140,000 distinct CDR3 sequences, with 6.5% observed a single time. Germline-derived CDR1 and CDR2 are DFQATT and SNEGSKA (reference sequence). This CDR3 comprises 15 residues. Trimming removed 3 bases at V and 0 bases at J, with 12 bases between. This specimen comes from a study of T cell repertoires in cytomegalovirus infection. Findings of the study overall: Dominating the ex vivo response were HLA-C-restricted CMV-specific TCR beta clonotypes.

The sequenced material came from PBMCs. The chain carries TRBV20-1 and TRBJ2-1; maybe TRBD2 (6 bases). The clonotype comes from a human donor in good health (CMV status not recorded). Some clones in this sample may be carry-over from other donors' samples. CDR3 amino acids: CSASLGGYSYNEQFF. In DNA, the CDR3 is TGCAGTGCTAGTTTGGGGGGTTACTCCTACAATGAGCAGTTCTTC.